The rows below give T cell receptor beta chains drawn from one sample of a study of blood T cell repertoires in COVID-19. TCRdb's copy holds only in-frame clones and misses some; the assay was immunoSEQ multiplex PCR. The sample comprises about 200,000 clones, around four fifths of which are singletons, and approximately 0.97% rests with the top ten. Input material: peripheral blood. The receptors stem from a man in his sixties with COVID-19, enrolled during active disease. Both conserved end residues are part of each CDR3. A D gene is named only where the DNA matches it firmly. Part of the rows lack a size; the others show once, few, many or a class for expanded clones.

J gene,clone size,V gene,D gene,CDR3 protein,CDR3 DNA
TRBJ1-5,.,TRBV19,.,CASSIKLYSNQPQHF,TGTGCCAGTAGTATAAAGCTATATAGCAATCAGCCCCAGCATTTT
TRBJ1-1,.,TRBV5-1,TRBD1,CASSFGQAAMNTEAFF,TGCGCCAGCAGCTTCGGACAGGCGGCGATGAACACTGAAGCTTTCTTT
TRBJ1-3,once,TRBV19,TRBD1,CASHRGSFSGNTIYF,TGTGCCAGCCACAGGGGGTCCTTCTCTGGAAACACCATATATTTT
TRBJ2-1,.,TRBV2,TRBD2,CASTIGPQGGREQFF,TGTGCCAGCACTATCGGCCCGCAGGGAGGGCGGGAGCAGTTCTTC
TRBJ1-1,.,TRBV7-9,.,CASSPRGQNTEAFF,TGTGCCAGCAGCCCAAGGGGACAGAACACTGAAGCTTTCTTT
TRBJ1-3,.,TRBV28,.,CASTPSVGNTIYF,TGTGCCAGTACGCCATCGGTCGGAAACACCATATATTTT
TRBJ1-2,.,TRBV29-1,TRBD1,CSVGARGLGYTF,TGCAGCGTTGGAGCCAGGGGGCTTGGCTACACCTTC
TRBJ2-3,.,TRBV12-5,.,CASGAGVSTVIADTQYF,TGTGCTAGTGGTGCAGGGGTTTCGACCGTAATAGCGGATACGCAGTATTTT
TRBJ1-2,few,TRBV7-9,TRBD1,CASSKGTVDGYTF,TGTGCCAGCAGTAAAGGGACAGTCGATGGCTACACCTTC
TRBJ1-2,.,TRBV7-9,TRBD1,CASSLVQYGGGGGYTF,TGTGCCAGCAGCTTAGTGCAGTACGGAGGGGGCGGTGGCTACACCTTC
TRBJ1-2,.,TRBV2,TRBD1,CASGTDYGYTF,TGTGCCAGCGGGACAGACTATGGCTACACCTTC
TRBJ1-6,.,TRBV4-3,.,CASSPPGGPLHF,TGCGCCAGCAGCCCCCCCGGGGGACCCCTCCACTTT
TRBJ1-4,.,TRBV5-1,.,CASSTGRGANEKLFF,TGCGCCAGCAGCACTGGCCGGGGGGCTAATGAAAAACTGTTTTTT
TRBJ2-7,.,TRBV7-6,TRBD2,CASAGLAGGINEQYF,TGTGCCAGCGCGGGGTTGGCGGGAGGCATCAACGAGCAGTACTTC
TRBJ1-1,.,TRBV7-2,TRBD1,CASSLGQGYGEAFF,TGTGCCAGCAGCTTAGGACAGGGTTACGGTGAAGCTTTCTTT
TRBJ1-5,.,TRBV10-3,TRBD1,CAIRSDREGQPQHF,TGTGCCATCAGGTCGGACAGGGAGGGACAGCCCCAGCATTTT
TRBJ1-5,.,TRBV10-3,.,CAISGNRDQPQHF,TGTGCCATCAGTGGGAACAGGGACCAGCCCCAGCATTTT
TRBJ1-6,.,TRBV7-9,.,CASSYLGQNSPLHF,TGTGCCAGCAGCTACCTAGGACAGAATTCACCCCTCCACTTT
TRBJ1-2,.,TRBV14,.,CASSRLTGVAVNGYTF,TGTGCCAGCAGCCGCCTTACGGGGGTGGCTGTGAATGGCTACACCTTC
TRBJ2-7,.,TRBV4-3,.,CASSQDRGYEQYF,TGCGCCAGCAGCCAAGATAGGGGCTACGAGCAGTACTTC
TRBJ2-5,.,TRBV27,.,CASSLSGARMAQYF,TGTGCCAGCAGTTTATCAGGGGCCAGGATGGCCCAGTACTTC
TRBJ1-1,few,TRBV4-1,.,CASSPGNTEAFF,TGCGCCAGCAGCCCGGGGAACACTGAAGCTTTCTTT
TRBJ2-2,.,TRBV5-6,.,CASSLGLHTGELFF,TGTGCCAGCAGCTTGGGACTCCACACCGGGGAGCTGTTTTTT
TRBJ1-1,.,TRBV30,.,CAWIGAGRTEAFF,TGTGCCTGGATAGGGGCAGGGAGGACTGAAGCTTTCTTT
TRBJ1-6,.,TRBV3-1/TRBV3-2,TRBD1,CASSLRQGTGNSPLHF,TGTGCCAGCAGCCTTCGACAGGGGACGGGTAATTCACCCCTCCACTTT
TRBJ2-1,.,TRBV28,TRBD2,CASSLSGLAGNEQFF,TGTGCCAGCAGTCTATCGGGACTAGCAGGCAATGAGCAGTTCTTC
TRBJ2-5,.,TRBV7-8,.,CASSLFDGKTQYF,TGTGCCAGCAGCTTATTCGACGGGAAGACCCAGTACTTC